The source of this T cell receptor (beta chain) is a study of CD8 T cells in Susac syndrome. An input of about 0.5 to 1 ug of RNA was subjected to reverse transcription using random hexamers. It was immunoSEQ multiplex PCR that amplified TCR beta CDR3 across 54 Vbeta and 13 Jbeta. TCRdb used MiXCR to reprocess the immunoSEQ multiplex PCR reads, holding one entry per CDR3 protein. The table shows fewer than 200,000 distinct CDR3 sequences, with approximately 95% occurring only once. High-throughput TCR beta sequencing covered peripheral CD8+ and CD4+ T cells. Germline lookup yields CDR1 SGHVS and CDR2 FQNEAQ. V was clipped by 6 bases and J by 0 bases, with 18 bases between them. This CDR3 has 17 amino acids.

The sample comprised CD8+ T cells from PBMCs. This TCR derives from a human donor with multiple sclerosis. The chain is built from TRBV7-8 and TRBJ1-5; weak D call: TRBD1 (5 bases). The CDR3 loop reads CASSPRTGPASNQPQHF. For the CDR3, the DNA is TGTGCCAGCAGTCCTCGAACAGGACCCGCTAGCAATCAGCCCCAGCATTTT.